Each of the 19 T cell receptor beta chains below was sequenced from the same sample in a study of blood T cell repertoires in COVID-19. Using immunoSEQ multiplex PCR, the repertoire was profiled, and TCRdb retains in-frame clones only, with some absent. The table shows about 120,000 clones, with about four fifths occurring only once. The source material was peripheral blood. The source is a human donor in a cohort sampled during active COVID-19.

In its sample, this clone was seen a few times. The V call is TRBV5-1, the J call TRBJ2-1, with 8 bases aligning to TRBD2. Trimming cost V 4 bases and J 8 bases; bases outside gene matches: 11. CDR3 length: 15 residues. Germline CDR1 SGHRS, CDR2 YFSETQ. The DNA for the CDR3 is TGCGCCAGCAGCCCCGACGCGAGCGGGGGATATGAGCAGTTCTTC. It is translated as CASSPDASGGYEQFF.

J is TRBJ2-7 and V is TRBV3-1 (or the pseudogene TRBV3-2), with D maybe TRBD1 (6 bases). V was pared by 4 bases and J by 1 base, with 14 bases between. The CDR3 has 15 residues. CDR1 and CDR2 from the germline V gene are LGHDT and YNNKEL (reference sequence). The CDR3 reads CASSLNRASSYEQYF. Written as DNA, the CDR3 is TGTGCCAGCAGCCTAAACAGGGCCTCATCCTACGAGCAGTACTTC.

This clone was counted between two and nine times. V and J are TRBV29-1 and TRBJ2-1; the D gene is possibly TRBD1 (5 bases). The CDR3 has 14 residues. Germline lookup yields CDR1 SQVTM and CDR2 ANQGSEA. V lost 3 bases to trimming and J lost 2 bases, with 11 bases between them. CDR3 nucleotide sequence: TGCAGCGTTGACTATTTAGGGGCCTACAATGAGCAGTTCTTC. It encodes CSVDYLGAYNEQFF.

This clone was observed a few times. The V gene is TRBV5-1, the J gene TRBJ1-6; possibly TRBD1 for D (6 bases). CDR3 size: 15 residues. The germline CDR1 and CDR2 sequences are SGHRS and YFSETQ. Trimming took off 2 bases at V and 5 bases at J, with 11 bases between the two ends. CDR3 sequence: CASSFAQGNNSPLHF. For the CDR3, the DNA is TGCGCCAGCAGCTTCGCACAGGGTAATAATTCACCCCTCCACTTT. The full variable domain, in which reference TRBV5-1 and TRBJ1-6 provide the parts outside the CDR3, is KAGVTQTPRYLIKTRGQQVTLSCSPISGHRSVSWYQQTPGQGLQFLFEYFSETQRNKGNFPGRFSGRQFSNSRSEMNVSTLELGDSALYLCASSFAQGNNSPLHFGNGTRLTVT.

The chain employs TRBV12-2 and TRBJ1-5. TRBV12-2 represents a pseudogene. CDR3 size: 15 residues. CDR3 sequence: CATPIREGQNQPQHF. CDR3 nucleotides: TGTGCAACTCCAATTAGGGAGGGGCAGAATCAGCCCCAGCATTTT.

The genes are TRBV4-3 and TRBJ1-4; maybe TRBD1 (6 bases). Trimming took off 4 bases at V and 4 bases at J, with 16 bases between the two ends. Germline V gene sequence: CDR1 LGHNA, CDR2 YSLEER. The CDR3 runs 16 residues. The CDR3 region is CASSRQVPAGNEKLFF. CDR3 in DNA: TGCGCCAGCAGCCGACAGGTTCCTGCCGGTAATGAAAAACTGTTTTTT.

This rearrangement joins TRBV6-2 or TRBV6-3 to TRBJ2-1, with TRBD2 matching over 12 bases. Germline CDR1 and CDR2: MNHEY and SVGEGT. This CDR3 contains 14 residues. The V and J ends lost 2 bases and 10 bases, in that order; junction bases with no gene match: 3. The CDR3, as DNA: TGTGCCAGCAGTTACCAAGGACTAGCGGGGGAGCAGTTCTTC. This translates into CASSYQGLAGEQFF.

This clone was picked up a small number of times. This chain links TRBV2 with TRBJ1-5; unclear D gene. The CDR3 is made up of 12 amino acids. The germline V and J ends were trimmed by 4 bases and 6 bases, with 7 bases remaining between them. Germline assignment: CDR1 SNHLY and CDR2 FYNNEI. CDR3 coding DNA: TGTGCCAGCAGTGGGTCGGTTCAGCCCCAGCATTTT. Encoded protein: CASSGSVQPQHF. Looking up the rest from reference TRBV2 and TRBJ1-5 gives the full variable domain: EPEVTQTPSHQVTQMGQEVILRCVPISNHLYFYWYRQILGQKVEFLVSFYNNEISEKSEIFDDQFSVERPDGSNFTLKIRSTKLEDSAMYFCASSGSVQPQHFGDGTRLSIL.

The chain joins TRBV5-1 to TRBJ1-6; 7 bases are a match to TRBD1. V was pared by 7 bases and J by 5 bases, with 3 bases of the junction left unmatched. Per the germline V gene, CDR1 is SGHRS and CDR2 is YFSETQ. There are 13 residues in the CDR3. The CDR3 DNA follows: TGCGCCAGCGGGGACAGCGATAATTCACCCCTCCACTTT. It is translated as CASGDSDNSPLHF.

This sequence joins TRBV7-2 and TRBJ2-5, with 10 bases lining up with TRBD1. CDR1 and CDR2 (germline): SGHTA, FQGNSA. With 6 bases clipped from V and 5 bases from J, the junction kept 9 bases outside the gene matches. The CDR3 spans 15 residues. CDR3 sequence: CASSRGQGEWETQYF. Written as DNA, the CDR3 is TGTGCCAGCAGTCGCGGACAGGGGGAATGGGAGACCCAGTACTTC.

This chain links TRBV11-2 with TRBJ2-5; 9 bases agree with TRBD2. Losses at the gene ends were 3 bases for V and 2 bases for J; bases not matched to a gene: 1. The length of the CDR3 is 14 residues. The germline CDR1 and CDR2 sequences are SGHAT and FQNNGV. The CDR3 sequence is CASSFTSGQETQYF. The CDR3 DNA reads as TGTGCCAGCAGCTTTACTAGCGGGCAAGAGACCCAGTACTTC.

This clone was seen a few times. V gene TRBV7-2 combines with J gene TRBJ1-4; D may be TRBD1 (5 bases). Germline V gene sequence: CDR1 SGHTA, CDR2 FQGNSA. The ends were cut back, 2 bases at V and 4 bases at J, with 8 bases in the middle. The CDR3 is 14 amino acids. CDR3 nucleotides: TGTGCCAGCAGCTTAAGGGGCGATAATGAAAAACTGTTTTTT. It is translated as CASSLRGDNEKLFF.

CDR3 sequence: CASSPPQGAGYTF. The CDR3 DNA is TGTGCCAGCTCACCACCGCAGGGGGCGGGCTACACCTTC. The V call is TRBV18, the J call TRBJ1-2, with 8 bases identical to TRBD1. Germline V gene sequence: CDR1 KGHSH, CDR2 LQKENI. CDR3 size: 13 residues. After removal of 0 bases from V and 8 bases from J, the junction contained 2 bases not matched to a gene.

This sequence joins TRBV12-3 or TRBV12-4 and TRBJ1-2; weak D call: TRBD1 (5 bases). This CDR3 has 13 amino acids. V was trimmed by 3 bases and J by 8 bases, leaving 13 bases between them. CDR3 DNA sequence: TGTGCCAGCAGTTTTCGGGGGGACTGGGGCTACACCTTC. It codes for CASSFRGDWGYTF.

The genes are TRBV7-2 and TRBJ2-7; TRBD2 aligns across 16 bases. The CDR3 totals 17 residues. Trimming at V came to 2 bases and at J to 6 bases, leaving 7 bases not matched to a gene. Germline V gene sequence: CDR1 SGHTA, CDR2 FQGNSA. As DNA, the CDR3 is TGTGCCAGCAGCTTATCCGGGACTAGCGGGGGGGCCCGCGAGCAGTACTTC. Translation: CASSLSGTSGGAREQYF.

This chain joins TRBV6-5 and TRBJ2-2; TRBD1 is a possible D gene (6 bases). The CDR3 spans 14 residues. With 7 bases removed from V and 5 bases from J, the gap between germline ends came to 14 bases. Germline V gene lookup returns CDR1 MNHEY and CDR2 SVGAGI. The CDR3 loop reads CASTSDRLTGELFF. CDR3 DNA sequence: TGTGCCAGCACCTCGGACAGACTAACCGGGGAGCTGTTTTTT.

V is TRBV27 and J is TRBJ2-5; 7 nucleotides agree with TRBD1. Germline CDR1 MNHEY, CDR2 SMNVEV (reference sequence). CDR3 length: 14 residues. V lost 5 bases to trimming and J lost 1 base; unmatched junction nucleotides: 4. CDR3 sequence: CASSQGDSQETQYF. For the CDR3, the DNA is TGTGCCAGCAGTCAAGGGGACAGCCAAGAGACCCAGTACTTC.

This sequence joins TRBV5-4 and TRBJ2-5, with 9 bases matching TRBD1. V dropped 4 bases and J dropped 3; count of bases not matched to a gene: 4. Germline V gene lookup returns CDR1 SGHNT and CDR2 YYREEE (reference sequence). The CDR3 covers 14 residues. DNA of the CDR3: TGTGCCAGCAGCACGACAGGGGGAGAAGAGACCCAGTACTTC. Its protein product is CASSTTGGEETQYF.

The chain recombines TRBV6-2 or TRBV6-3 with TRBJ1-2, with D unresolved. This CDR3 contains 13 residues. Between the trimmed V and J ends, which lost 0 bases and 8 bases, there was a span of 10 bases. Germline CDR1 reads MNHEY; CDR2 reads SVGEGT. The CDR3 is CASSYSSRNGYTF. The CDR3 DNA is TGTGCCAGCAGTTACTCGTCGAGGAACGGCTACACCTTC.